A selection of T cell receptor beta chains follows, all from one sample in a study of T cell changes during pregnancy in multiple sclerosis. Here immunoSEQ multiplex PCR was the method, and the copy in TCRdb shows in-frame clones only, minus some. In the table there are 85,000 to 90,000 clones, around 94% of which are singletons. The sample consisted of peripheral blood, taken after pregnancy. The receptor set was obtained from a female donor in good health, enrolled as a control in a pregnancy study. The CDR3 runs from the conserved cysteine through the conserved F or W. D genes are given only for firm matches. Some rows mark clone size as missing; the rest say once, few, many or name a class of expanded clone.

V: TRBV11-3; J: TRBJ2-5; size: .; D: .; DNA: TGTGCCAGCAGCTGGGAAGGGGAAGAGACCCAGTACTTC; CDR3: CASSWEGEETQYF
V: TRBV7-2; J: TRBJ2-5; size: .; D: .; DNA: TGTGCCAGCAGCTTAGGGACTAAAGAGACCCAGTACTTC; CDR3: CASSLGTKETQYF
V: TRBV6-5; J: TRBJ1-1; size: .; D: .; DNA: TGTGCCAGCAGATACGGGATACAGGGAGGGACTGAAGCTTTCTTT; CDR3: CASRYGIQGGTEAFF
V: TRBV7-6; J: TRBJ2-5; size: .; D: TRBD2; DNA: TGTGCCAGCAGCTTATTAACGGGAGGAGAGACCCAGTACTTC; CDR3: CASSLLTGGETQYF
V: TRBV27; J: TRBJ2-5; size: .; D: TRBD2; DNA: TGTGCCAGCAGTCCCCTCCGGACTAGCGGGATCGGGGCCCAGTACTTC; CDR3: CASSPLRTSGIGAQYF
V: TRBV27; J: TRBJ2-3; size: .; D: TRBD2; DNA: TGTGCCAGCCGACTCCAGCGGGAGATCGGGGGAATCACCACAGATACGCAGTATTTT; CDR3: CASRLQREIGGITTDTQYF
V: TRBV10-3; J: TRBJ1-2; size: few; D: TRBD1; DNA: TGTGCCATCAGTGAGGACGATCGAAAAAACGGGACAGTGCATTCGGGCTACACCTTC; CDR3: CAISEDDRKNGTVHSGYTF
V: TRBV7-2; J: TRBJ2-1; size: .; D: TRBD2; DNA: TGTGCCAGCAGCCCCCCCGGACTAGCGGGAGGAAATGAGCAGTTCTTC; CDR3: CASSPPGLAGGNEQFF
V: TRBV28; J: TRBJ1-5; size: once; D: TRBD1; DNA: TGTGCCAGCAGTTCGGCCGACAGGGCCTATAGCAATCAGCCCCAGCATTTT; CDR3: CASSSADRAYSNQPQHF
V: TRBV4-2; J: TRBJ2-1; size: .; D: TRBD2; DNA: TGTGCCAGCAGCCAGTCAGGGACCGCTAGCGGGAACCGCAATGAGCAGTTCTTC; CDR3: CASSQSGTASGNRNEQFF
V: TRBV7-2; J: TRBJ1-1; size: once; D: .; DNA: TGTGCCAGCAGCACGAGACAGGCCCACGAAGCTTTCTTT; CDR3: CASSTRQAHEAFF
V: TRBV19; J: TRBJ2-1; size: .; D: TRBD1; DNA: TGTGCCAGTAGTGTAATAACCGGGACAGTGAACAATGAGCAGTTCTTC; CDR3: CASSVITGTVNNEQFF
V: TRBV7-9; J: TRBJ2-7; size: .; D: TRBD2; DNA: TGTGCCAGCAGCTCCAGACTAGCGGGAGACTACGAGCAGTACTTC; CDR3: CASSSRLAGDYEQYF
V: TRBV11-3; J: TRBJ2-5; size: .; D: TRBD2; DNA: TGTGCCAGCAGCTTAGGAGGAGGGCTAGCGGGAGAGACCCAGTACTTC; CDR3: CASSLGGGLAGETQYF
V: TRBV4-2; J: TRBJ2-7; size: .; D: .; DNA: TGTGCCAGCAGCCAAGAAGCAGGTGCCTTCTACGAGCAGTACTTC; CDR3: CASSQEAGAFYEQYF
V: TRBV5-6; J: TRBJ1-5; size: once; D: .; DNA: TGTGCCAGCAGCTTGGGGGGGGATAGCAATCAGCCCCAGCATTTT; CDR3: CASSLGGDSNQPQHF
V: TRBV6-5; J: TRBJ2-5; size: .; D: TRBD1; DNA: TGTGCCAGCAGTTACCCAACAGGGGGACAAGAGACCCAGTACTTC; CDR3: CASSYPTGGQETQYF
V: TRBV30; J: TRBJ2-7; size: .; D: TRBD2; DNA: TGTGCCTGGACGGGAGGTGGGCCCGGGTACGAGCAGTACTTC; CDR3: CAWTGGGPGYEQYF
V: TRBV4-1; J: TRBJ1-5; size: .; D: TRBD1; DNA: TGCGCCAGCAGCCAACATTGGGACAGTGGAAATCAGCCCCAGCATTTT; CDR3: CASSQHWDSGNQPQHF
V: TRBV2; J: TRBJ2-7; size: .; D: TRBD1; DNA: TGTGCCAGCAGCGAGGACAGGGGCGGATACGAGCAGTACTTC; CDR3: CASSEDRGGYEQYF